This T cell receptor (beta chain) was retrieved from a study of glioma-infiltrating T cells after dendritic cell vaccination. This table comes from immunoSEQ multiplex PCR, and its TCRdb copy is limited to in-frame clones, with some not included. The repertoire holds fewer than 85,000 clones, roughly 90% seen once, with 3% to 3.5% in the top ten. The CDR3 loop spans 16 amino acids. Trimming cost V 3 bases and J 6 bases; bases outside gene matches: 14. Germline V gives CDR1 SGHAT, CDR2 FQNNGV. The sequence was collected from a human donor with glioblastoma. Sample: blood, taken before dendritic cell vaccination. V gene TRBV11-2 combines with J gene TRBJ2-7, with TRBD1 matching 7 bases. CDR3 region: CASSLTGTPHRSEQYF. The CDR3 nucleotides are TGTGCCAGCAGCTTGACAGGGACACCCCATAGATCCGAGCAGTACTTC. Based on the CDR3 plus reference TRBV11-2 and TRBJ2-7, the full variable domain is EAGVAQSPRYKIIEKRQSVAFWCNPISGHATLYWYQQILGQGPKLLIQFQNNGVVDDSQLPKDRFSAERLKGVDSTLKIQPAKLEDSAVYLCASSLTGTPHRSEQYFGPGTRLTVT.